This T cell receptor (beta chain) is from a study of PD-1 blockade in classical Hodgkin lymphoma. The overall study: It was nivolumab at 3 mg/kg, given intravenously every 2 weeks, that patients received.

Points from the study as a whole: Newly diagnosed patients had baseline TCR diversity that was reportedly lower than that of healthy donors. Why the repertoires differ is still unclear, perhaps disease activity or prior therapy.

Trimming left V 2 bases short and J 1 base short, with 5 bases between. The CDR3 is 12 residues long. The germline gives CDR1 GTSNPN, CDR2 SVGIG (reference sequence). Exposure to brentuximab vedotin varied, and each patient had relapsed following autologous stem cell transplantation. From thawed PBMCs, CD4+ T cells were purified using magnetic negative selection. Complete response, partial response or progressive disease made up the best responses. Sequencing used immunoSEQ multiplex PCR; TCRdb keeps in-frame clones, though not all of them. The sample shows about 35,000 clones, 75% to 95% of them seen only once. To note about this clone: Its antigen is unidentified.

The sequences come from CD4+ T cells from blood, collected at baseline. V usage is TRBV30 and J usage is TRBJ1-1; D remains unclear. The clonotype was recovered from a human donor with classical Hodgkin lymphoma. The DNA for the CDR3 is TGTGCCTGGAGTTTGGCGAACACTGAAGCTTTCTTT. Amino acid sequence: CAWSLANTEAFF.